This entry lists 3 T cell receptor beta chains sequenced from one sample in a study of regulatory T cells in long-lasting Graves disease. For TCR beta, libraries came from iRepertoire HTBI primers and Arm-PCR of CDR3 regions. A single record per CDR3 protein comes from TCRdb applying MiXCR to the multiplex PCR reads. Of 400,000 or so distinct CDR3 sequences listed, 20% to 30% were seen once; the top ten hold roughly 30%. Indicated time point: persistent/refractory GD, antithyroid drugs over 5 years with positive TRAb. From PBMCs, RNA was extracted and then used to make the TCR library. This specimen was peripheral blood mononuclear cells (PBMCs), taken when the disease was refractory, from a patient treated with antithyroid drugs. These receptors all stem from a female donor with Graves disease.

This clonotype has only a few counts. The gene calls are TRBV11-1 and TRBJ2-7; TRBD2 is a possible D gene (6 bases). There are 16 residues in the CDR3. The germline gives CDR1 SGHAT, CDR2 FQDESV (reference sequence). Trimming shortened V by 5 bases and J by 4 bases, and 21 bases separated the two germline ends. In nucleotides, the CDR3 is TGTGCCAGCAGCCCTAGCCTAAGGCAGGGAGGATACGAGCAGTACTTC. This codes for CASSPSLRQGGYEQYF.

The chain carries TRBV13 and TRBJ2-7; 14 bases map to TRBD2. Looked up from germline, CDR1 is PRHDT and CDR2 is FYEKMQ (reference sequence). The CDR3 is 18 amino acids. Unmatched junction bases numbered 10, after V lost 4 bases and J lost 2 bases. The CDR3 loop is CASSSRRTSGRITYEQYF. The CDR3 DNA is TGTGCCAGCAGCTCTAGGAGGACTAGCGGGAGGATAACCTACGAGCAGTACTTC.

In this sample, this clonotype turned up many times. The chain uses TRBV19 and TRBJ1-1; D gene unclear. Per the germline V gene, CDR1 is LNHDA and CDR2 is SQIVND (reference sequence). The CDR3 extends over 17 amino acids. V lost 6 bases to trimming and J lost 5 bases, with 25 bases between them. Written as DNA, the CDR3 is TGTGCCAGTAGCCGAAACAAACCCGGAACTATGGTGACTGAAGCTTTCTTT. Its translation: CASSRNKPGTMVTEAFF.